This T cell receptor beta chain was observed in a study of OX40 agonist ivuxolimab in advanced cancers. Looking at the study overall: Prior checkpoint blockade (anti-PD-1, anti-PD-L1 or anti-CTLA-4) was permitted; approximately 40% had it.

V lost 3 bases and J lost 5, with 16 bases in between. The CDR3 runs 15 residues. Germline assignment: CDR1 LNHNV and CDR2 YYDKDF (reference sequence). Produced via immunoSEQ multiplex PCR; TCRdb's table is partial and in-frame only. This table holds 45,000 to 65,000 clones, under 85% found once. The V gene is TRBV15, the J gene TRBJ1-1; perhaps TRBD1 as D (5 bases). The receptor was isolated from an adult with an advanced solid tumor such as melanoma, head and neck, liver or kidney cancer. The specimen comprised CD4+ or CD8+ T cells sorted from blood, sampled in a trial of the OX40 agonist ivuxolimab. The chain's CDR3 is CATSRDSFSGTEAFF. The CDR3 DNA sequence: TGTGCCACCAGCAGGGACTCCTTCTCAGGGACTGAAGCTTTCTTT.